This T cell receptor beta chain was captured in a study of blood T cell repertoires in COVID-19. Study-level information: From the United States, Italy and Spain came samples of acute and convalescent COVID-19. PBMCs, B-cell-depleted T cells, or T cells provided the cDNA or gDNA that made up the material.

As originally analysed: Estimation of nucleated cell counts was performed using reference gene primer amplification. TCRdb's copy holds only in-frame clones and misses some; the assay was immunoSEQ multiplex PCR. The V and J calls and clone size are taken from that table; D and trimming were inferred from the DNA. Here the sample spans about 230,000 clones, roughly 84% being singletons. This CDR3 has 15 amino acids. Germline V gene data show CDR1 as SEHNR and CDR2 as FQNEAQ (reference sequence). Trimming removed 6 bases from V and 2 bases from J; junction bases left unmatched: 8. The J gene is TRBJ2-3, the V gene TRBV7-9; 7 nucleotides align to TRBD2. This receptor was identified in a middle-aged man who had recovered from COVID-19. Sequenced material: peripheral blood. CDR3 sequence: CASSGGSGVTDTQYF. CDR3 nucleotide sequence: TGTGCCAGCAGTGGGGGAAGCGGGGTCACAGATACGCAGTATTTT.